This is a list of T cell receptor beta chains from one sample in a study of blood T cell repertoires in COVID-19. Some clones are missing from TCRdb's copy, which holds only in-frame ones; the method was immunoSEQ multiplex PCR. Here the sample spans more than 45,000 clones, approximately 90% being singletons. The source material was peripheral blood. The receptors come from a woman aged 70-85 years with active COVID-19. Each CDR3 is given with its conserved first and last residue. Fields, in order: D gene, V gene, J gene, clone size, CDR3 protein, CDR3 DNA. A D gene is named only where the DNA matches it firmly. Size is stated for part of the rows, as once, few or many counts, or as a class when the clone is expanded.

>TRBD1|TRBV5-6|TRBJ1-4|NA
CASSLQGAREKLFF
TGTGCCAGCAGCCTACAGGGGGCTCGGGAAAAACTGTTTTTT
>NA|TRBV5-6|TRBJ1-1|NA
CASRHTGRGVEAFF
TGTGCCAGCAGGCACACAGGGAGGGGCGTGGAGGCTTTCTTT
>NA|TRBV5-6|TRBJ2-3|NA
CASSLEVGTSTDTQYF
TGTGCCAGCAGCTTGGAGGTCGGGACTAGCACAGATACGCAGTATTTT
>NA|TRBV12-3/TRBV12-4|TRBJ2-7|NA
CASSPRVSYEQYF
TGTGCCAGCAGTCCCAGGGTCTCCTACGAGCAGTACTTC
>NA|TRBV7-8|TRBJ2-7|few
CASSRTYEQYF
TGTGCCAGCAGCCGAACATACGAGCAGTACTTC
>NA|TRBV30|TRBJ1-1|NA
CARIRSGGNTEAFF
TGTGCCCGGATACGGTCGGGGGGGAACACTGAAGCTTTCTTT
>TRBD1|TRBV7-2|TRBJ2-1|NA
CASSFNRGTTQFF
TGTGCCAGCAGCTTTAACAGGGGGACCACACAGTTCTTC
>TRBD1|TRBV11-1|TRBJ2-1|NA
CASSNLVQGANEQFF
TGTGCCAGCAGCAACCTAGTACAGGGGGCTAATGAGCAGTTCTTC
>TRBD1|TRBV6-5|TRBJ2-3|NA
CASRRQGASSDTQYF
TGTGCCAGCAGGCGACAGGGGGCATCTTCAGATACGCAGTATTTT
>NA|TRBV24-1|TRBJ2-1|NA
CATSDRSTGEQFF
TGTGCCACCAGTGATCGATCGACAGGAGAGCAGTTCTTC
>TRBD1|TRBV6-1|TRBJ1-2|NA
CASSERGDRDDYGYTF
TGTGCCAGCAGTGAAAGGGGCGACAGGGACGACTATGGCTACACCTTC
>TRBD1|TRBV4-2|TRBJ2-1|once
CASSPEGQGTSEQFF
TGTGCCAGCAGCCCAGAAGGACAGGGAACGAGTGAGCAGTTCTTC
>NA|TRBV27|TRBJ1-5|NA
CASSPGGEFSNQPQHF
TGTGCCAGCAGTCCTGGCGGAGAATTTAGCAATCAGCCCCAGCATTTT
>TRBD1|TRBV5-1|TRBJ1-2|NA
CASSTRDRGAHGYTF
TGCGCCAGCAGCACCCGGGACAGGGGCGCCCATGGCTACACCTTC
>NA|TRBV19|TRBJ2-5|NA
CASSMQFQETQYF
TGTGCCAGTAGTATGCAGTTCCAAGAGACCCAGTACTTC
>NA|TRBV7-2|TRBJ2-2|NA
CASSLESDTGELFF
TGTGCCAGCAGCTTAGAATCAGACACCGGGGAGCTGTTTTTT
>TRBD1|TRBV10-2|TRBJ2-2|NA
CASSRTGGTGELFF
TGCGCCAGCAGTAGGACAGGGGGCACCGGGGAGCTGTTTTTT
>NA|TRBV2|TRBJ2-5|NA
CASSEDRYQETQYF
TGTGCCAGCAGTGAGGACAGATACCAAGAGACCCAGTACTTC
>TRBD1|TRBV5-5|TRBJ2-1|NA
CASSERTGYPNEQFF
TGTGCCAGCAGCGAAAGGACAGGGTATCCCAATGAGCAGTTCTTC
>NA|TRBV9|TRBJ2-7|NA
CASSPRGLAYASYEQYF
TGTGCCAGCAGCCCACGAGGGCTAGCTTACGCCTCCTACGAGCAGTACTTC
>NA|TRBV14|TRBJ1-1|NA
CASSPLDTWEAFF
TGTGCCAGCAGCCCCCTCGATACTTGGGAAGCTTTCTTT
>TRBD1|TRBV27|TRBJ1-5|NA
CASSLGQGGNQPQHF
TGTGCCAGCAGTCTAGGACAGGGAGGCAATCAGCCCCAGCATTTT
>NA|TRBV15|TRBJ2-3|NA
CATSRAQTGTDTQYF
TGTGCCACCAGCAGAGCCCAGACAGGCACAGATACGCAGTATTTT
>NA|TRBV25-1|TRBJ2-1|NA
CASSEWASEYNEQFF
TGTGCCAGCAGTGAGTGGGCTAGCGAGTACAATGAGCAGTTCTTC
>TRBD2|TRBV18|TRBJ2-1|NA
CASSPPRTSGRGSSYNEQFF
TGTGCCAGCTCACCACCTCGTACGAGCGGGAGGGGGAGCTCCTACAATGAGCAGTTCTTC
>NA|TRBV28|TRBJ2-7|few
CASSLFRDEVQYF
TGTGCCAGCAGTTTATTCAGGGATGAAGTGCAGTACTTC
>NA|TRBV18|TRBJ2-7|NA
CASSPPRTTYEQYF
TGTGCCAGCTCACCACCGAGGACAACCTACGAGCAGTACTTC
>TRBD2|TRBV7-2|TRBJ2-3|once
CASSGTSGTDTQYF
TGTGCCAGCAGCGGGACTAGCGGCACAGATACGCAGTATTTT
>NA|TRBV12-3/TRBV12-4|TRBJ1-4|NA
CASSNTEKLFF
TGTGCCAGCAGTAATACAGAAAAACTGTTTTTT
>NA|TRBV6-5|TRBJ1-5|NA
CASRPTGGGDQPQHF
TGTGCCAGCAGACCCACCGGAGGAGGCGATCAGCCCCAGCATTTT